The rows below give T cell receptor beta chains drawn from one sample of a study of chemoradiotherapy in HPV16-positive cancers. Profiled with immunoSEQ multiplex PCR; TCRdb holds only in-frame clones, not every one. Of under 5,500 clones in the sample, 70% to 90% were seen once. The sequencing here drew on tumor tissue, taken from a patient who underwent chemoradiotherapy. The receptors stem from a human donor with HPV-associated anogenital cancer. CDR3s include the opening cysteine and the closing phenylalanine or tryptophan. A D gene is named only where the DNA matches it firmly. The size of a clone is reported for some rows only, either as once, few or many, or as a class for expanded clones.

TRBD1	11	-	TRBV5-3	TRBJ1-1	CARSHRGSAFF	TGTGCCAGAAGCCACAGGGGAAGCGCTTTCTTT
-	16	-	TRBV5-1	TRBJ1-4	CASRRSRQDRSEKLFF	TGCGCCAGCAGACGATCCCGACAGGATCGAAGTGAAAAACTGTTTTTT
-	12	-	TRBV11-2	TRBJ2-2	CASSLSVGELFF	TGTGCCAGCAGCCTCTCGGTCGGGGAGCTGTTTTTT
-	15	-	TRBV9	TRBJ1-4	CASSTMDGAGEKLFF	TGTGCCAGCAGCACCATGGACGGCGCAGGGGAAAAACTGTTTTTT
-	13	-	TRBV19	TRBJ1-5	CASSPKYDQPQHF	TGTGCCAGTAGCCCGAAGTACGATCAGCCCCAGCATTTT
-	13	-	TRBV27	TRBJ1-1	CASHRAEGTEAFF	TGTGCCAGTCACCGGGCGGAGGGCACTGAAGCTTTCTTT
-	17	-	TRBV4-1	TRBJ2-1	CASSQEVAGGRGNEQFF	TGCGCCAGCAGCCAAGAAGTCGCCGGGGGGCGGGGCAATGAGCAGTTCTTC
-	13	once	TRBV29-1	TRBJ1-2	CSVEVGNGYGYTF	TGCAGCGTTGAAGTGGGAAACGGCTATGGCTACACCTTC
TRBD2	16	once	TRBV4-2	TRBJ2-7	CASSQGGGGGSYEQYF	TGTGCCAGCAGCCAAGGGGGGGGTGGGGGGTCCTACGAGCAGTACTTC
-	16	-	TRBV5-1	TRBJ2-2	CASSLGLSRGTGELFF	TGCGCCAGCAGCTTGGGTCTAAGCAGGGGCACCGGGGAGCTGTTTTTT
TRBD2	15	-	TRBV9	TRBJ2-3	CASSEGGSLGDTQYF	TGTGCCAGCAGCGAGGGCGGGAGTCTTGGAGATACGCAGTATTTT
-	11	-	TRBV6-1	TRBJ1-1	CASSGATQAFF	TGTGCCAGCAGTGGAGCTACCCAAGCTTTCTTT
TRBD1	14	-	TRBV6-5	TRBJ2-7	CASRRQGAIYEQYF	TGTGCCAGCAGGAGACAGGGGGCTATCTACGAGCAGTACTTC
-	13	-	TRBV2	TRBJ1-1	CASRSYRDTEAFF	TGTGCCAGCAGGAGTTACAGGGATACTGAAGCTTTCTTT
-	14	few	TRBV10-3	TRBJ1-1	CAIGDSRMNTEAFF	TGTGCCATCGGGGATAGCCGGATGAACACTGAAGCTTTCTTT
-	12	-	TRBV9	TRBJ2-1	CASSVGLNEQFF	TGTGCCAGCAGCGTAGGTCTTAATGAGCAGTTCTTC
-	15	-	TRBV7-6	TRBJ1-4	CASSSQGTGNEKLFF	TGTGCCAGCAGCTCCCAGGGGACTGGAAATGAAAAACTGTTTTTT
-	15	-	TRBV5-5	TRBJ1-1	CASSLVVGPSTEAFF	TGTGCCAGCAGCTTGGTTGTGGGGCCTAGCACTGAAGCTTTCTTT
TRBD2	17	-	TRBV5-4	TRBJ2-3	CASSKWTSGRAADTQYF	TGTGCCAGCAGCAAATGGACTAGCGGGAGGGCGGCAGATACGCAGTATTTT